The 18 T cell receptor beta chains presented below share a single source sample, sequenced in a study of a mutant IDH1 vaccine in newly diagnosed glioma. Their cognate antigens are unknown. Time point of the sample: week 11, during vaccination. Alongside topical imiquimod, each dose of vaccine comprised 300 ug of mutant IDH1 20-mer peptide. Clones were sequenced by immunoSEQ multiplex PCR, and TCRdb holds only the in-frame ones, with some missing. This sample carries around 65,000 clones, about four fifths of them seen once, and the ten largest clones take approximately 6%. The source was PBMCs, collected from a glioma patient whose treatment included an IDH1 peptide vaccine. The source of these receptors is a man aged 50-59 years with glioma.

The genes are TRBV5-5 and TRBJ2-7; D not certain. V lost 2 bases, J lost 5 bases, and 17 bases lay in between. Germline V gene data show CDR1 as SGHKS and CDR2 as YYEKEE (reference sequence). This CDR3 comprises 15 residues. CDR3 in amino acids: CASSLIKLESHEQYF. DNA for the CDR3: TGTGCCAGCAGCTTAATAAAACTGGAGTCCCACGAGCAGTACTTC.

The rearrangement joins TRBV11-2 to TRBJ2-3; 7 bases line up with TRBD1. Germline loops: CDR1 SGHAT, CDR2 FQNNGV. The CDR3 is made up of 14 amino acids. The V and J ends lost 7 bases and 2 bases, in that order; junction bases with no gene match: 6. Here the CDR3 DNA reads TGTGCCAGCACCCAGGACAGGTACACAGATACGCAGTATTTT. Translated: CASTQDRYTDTQYF.

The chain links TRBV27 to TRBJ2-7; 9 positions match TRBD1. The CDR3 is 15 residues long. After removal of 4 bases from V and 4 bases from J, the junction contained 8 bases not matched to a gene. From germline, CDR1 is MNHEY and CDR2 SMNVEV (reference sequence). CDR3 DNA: TGTGCCAGCAGTTCCCCCGGACAGGGGAGGTACGAGCAGTACTTC. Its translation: CASSSPGQGRYEQYF.

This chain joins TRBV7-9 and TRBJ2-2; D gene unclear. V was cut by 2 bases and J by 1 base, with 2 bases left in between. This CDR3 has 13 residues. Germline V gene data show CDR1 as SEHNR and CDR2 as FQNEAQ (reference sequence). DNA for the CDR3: TGTGCCAGCAGCTTAATGAACACCGGGGAGCTGTTTTTT. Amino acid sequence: CASSLMNTGELFF.

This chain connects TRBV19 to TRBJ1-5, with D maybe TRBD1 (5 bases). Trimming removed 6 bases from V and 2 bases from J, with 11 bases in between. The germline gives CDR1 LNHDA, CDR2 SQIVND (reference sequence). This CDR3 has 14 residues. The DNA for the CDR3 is TGTGCCAGTAGGATCCGAGGGGGCAATCAGCCCCAGCATTTT. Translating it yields CASRIRGGNQPQHF.

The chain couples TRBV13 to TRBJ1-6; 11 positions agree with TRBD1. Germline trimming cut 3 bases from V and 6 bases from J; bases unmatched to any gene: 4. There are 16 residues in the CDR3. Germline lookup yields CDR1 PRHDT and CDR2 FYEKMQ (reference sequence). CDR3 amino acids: CASSFGQGASNSPLHF. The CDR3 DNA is TGTGCCAGCAGCTTCGGACAGGGGGCGTCTAATTCACCCCTCCACTTT. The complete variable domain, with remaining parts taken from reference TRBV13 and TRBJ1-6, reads AAGVIQSPRHLIKEKRETATLKCYPIPRHDTVYWYQQGPGQDPQFLISFYEKMQSDKGSIPDRFSAQQFSDYHSELNMSSLELGDSALYFCASSFGQGASNSPLHFGNGTRLTVT.

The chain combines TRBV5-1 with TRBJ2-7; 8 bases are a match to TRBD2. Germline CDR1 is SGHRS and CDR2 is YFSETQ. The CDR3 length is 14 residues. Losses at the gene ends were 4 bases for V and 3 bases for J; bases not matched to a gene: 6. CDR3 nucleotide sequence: TGCGCCAGCAGCAGCGGGAGTGGGAACTACGAGCAGTACTTC. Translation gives CASSSGSGNYEQYF.

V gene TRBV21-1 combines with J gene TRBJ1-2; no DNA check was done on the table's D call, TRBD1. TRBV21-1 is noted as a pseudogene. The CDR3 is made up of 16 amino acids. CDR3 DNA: TGTGCCAGCAGCAAAGCGGTAGTGGGACAGCGCTTCGCCTACACCTTC. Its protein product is CASSKAVVGQRFAYTF.

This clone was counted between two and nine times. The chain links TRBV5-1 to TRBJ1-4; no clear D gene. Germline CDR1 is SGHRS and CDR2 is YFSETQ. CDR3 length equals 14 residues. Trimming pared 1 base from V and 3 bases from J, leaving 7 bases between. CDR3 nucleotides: TGCGCCAGCAGCTTGAGGCCGGCTAATGAAAAACTGTTTTTT. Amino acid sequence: CASSLRPANEKLFF. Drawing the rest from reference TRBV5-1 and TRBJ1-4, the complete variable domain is KAGVTQTPRYLIKTRGQQVTLSCSPISGHRSVSWYQQTPGQGLQFLFEYFSETQRNKGNFPGRFSGRQFSNSRSEMNVSTLELGDSALYLCASSLRPANEKLFFGSGTQLSVL.

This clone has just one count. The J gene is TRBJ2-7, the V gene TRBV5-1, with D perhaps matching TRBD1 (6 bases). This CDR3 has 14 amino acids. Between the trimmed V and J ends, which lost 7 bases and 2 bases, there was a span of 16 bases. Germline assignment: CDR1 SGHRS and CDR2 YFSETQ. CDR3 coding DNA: TGCGCCAGCCAACAGGGTCGGGTACCCTACGAGCAGTACTTC. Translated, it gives CASQQGRVPYEQYF. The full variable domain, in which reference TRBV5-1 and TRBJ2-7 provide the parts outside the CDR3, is KAGVTQTPRYLIKTRGQQVTLSCSPISGHRSVSWYQQTPGQGLQFLFEYFSETQRNKGNFPGRFSGRQFSNSRSEMNVSTLELGDSALYLCASQQGRVPYEQYFGPGTRLTVT.

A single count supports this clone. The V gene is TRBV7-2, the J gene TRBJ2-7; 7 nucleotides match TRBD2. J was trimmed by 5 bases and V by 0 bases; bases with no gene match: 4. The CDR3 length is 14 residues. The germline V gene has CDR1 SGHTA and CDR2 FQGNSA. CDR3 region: CASSLAGGSDEQYF. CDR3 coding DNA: TGTGCCAGCAGCTTAGCCGGGGGGTCGGACGAGCAGTACTTC.

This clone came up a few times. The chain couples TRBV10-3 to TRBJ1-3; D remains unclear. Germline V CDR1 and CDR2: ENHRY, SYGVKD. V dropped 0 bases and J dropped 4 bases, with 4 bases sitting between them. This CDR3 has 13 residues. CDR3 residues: CAISESMGNTIYF. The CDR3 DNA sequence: TGTGCCATCAGTGAGTCGATGGGAAACACCATATATTTT.

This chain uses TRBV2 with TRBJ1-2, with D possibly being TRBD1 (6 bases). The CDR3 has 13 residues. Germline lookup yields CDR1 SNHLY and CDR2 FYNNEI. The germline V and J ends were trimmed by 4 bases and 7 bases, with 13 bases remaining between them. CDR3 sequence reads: CASSAGAGGGYTF. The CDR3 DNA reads TGTGCCAGCAGTGCGGGGGCCGGCGGTGGCTACACCTTC.

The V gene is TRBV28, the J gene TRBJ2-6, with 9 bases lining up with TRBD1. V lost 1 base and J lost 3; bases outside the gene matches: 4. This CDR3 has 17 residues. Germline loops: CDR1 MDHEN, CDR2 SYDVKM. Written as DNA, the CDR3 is TGTGCCAGCAGTTTATTGGGACAGGGTCTTGGGGCCAACGTCCTGACTTTC. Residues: CASSLLGQGLGANVLTF.

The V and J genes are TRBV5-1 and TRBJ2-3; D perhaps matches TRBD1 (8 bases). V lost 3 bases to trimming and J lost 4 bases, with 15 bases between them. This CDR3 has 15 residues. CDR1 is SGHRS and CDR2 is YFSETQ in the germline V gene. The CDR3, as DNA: TGCGCCAGCAGCTCGGGGGGACAGGCCTCAGATACGCAGTATTTT. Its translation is CASSSGGQASDTQYF.

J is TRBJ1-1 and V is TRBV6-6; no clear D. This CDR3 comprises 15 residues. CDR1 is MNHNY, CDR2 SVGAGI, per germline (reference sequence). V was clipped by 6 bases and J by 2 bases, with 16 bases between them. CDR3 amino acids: CASRKEGSFNTEAFF. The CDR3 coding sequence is TGTGCCAGCAGAAAAGAGGGCAGCTTTAACACTGAAGCTTTCTTT.

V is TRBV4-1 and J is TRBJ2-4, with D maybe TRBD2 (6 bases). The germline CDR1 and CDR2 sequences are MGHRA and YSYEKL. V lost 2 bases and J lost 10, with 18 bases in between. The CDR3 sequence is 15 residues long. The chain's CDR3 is CASSQWADHGSIQYF. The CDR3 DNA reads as TGCGCCAGCAGCCAATGGGCGGACCACGGGAGTATTCAGTACTTC.

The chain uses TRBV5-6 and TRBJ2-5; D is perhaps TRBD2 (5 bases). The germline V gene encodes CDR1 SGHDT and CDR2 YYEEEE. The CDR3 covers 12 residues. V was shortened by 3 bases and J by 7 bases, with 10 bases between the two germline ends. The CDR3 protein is CASSSDWGTQYF. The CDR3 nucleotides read TGTGCCAGCAGCTCGGACTGGGGGACCCAGTACTTC.